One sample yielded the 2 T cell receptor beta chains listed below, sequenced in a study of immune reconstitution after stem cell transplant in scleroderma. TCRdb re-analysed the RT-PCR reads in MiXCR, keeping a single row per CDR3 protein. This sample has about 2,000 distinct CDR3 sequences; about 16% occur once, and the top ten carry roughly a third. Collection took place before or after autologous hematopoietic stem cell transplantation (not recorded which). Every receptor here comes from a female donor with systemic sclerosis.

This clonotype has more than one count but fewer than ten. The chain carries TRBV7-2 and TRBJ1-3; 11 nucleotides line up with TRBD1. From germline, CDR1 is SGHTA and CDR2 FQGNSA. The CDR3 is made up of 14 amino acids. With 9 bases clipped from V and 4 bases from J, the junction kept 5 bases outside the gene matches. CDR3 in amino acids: CASGDRGSGNTIYF. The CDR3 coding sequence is TGTGCCAGTGGGGACAGGGGGTCCGGAAACACCATATATTTT.

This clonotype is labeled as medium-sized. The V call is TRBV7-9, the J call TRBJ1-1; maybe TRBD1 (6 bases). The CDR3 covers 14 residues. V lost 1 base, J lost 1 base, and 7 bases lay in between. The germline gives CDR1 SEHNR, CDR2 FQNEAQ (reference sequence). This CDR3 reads CASSLGQENTEAFF. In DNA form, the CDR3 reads TGTGCCAGCAGCTTAGGACAGGAGAACACTGAAGCTTTCTTT.